Listed here are 10 T cell receptor beta chains from one sample, sequenced in a study of cytomegalovirus exposure and HLA in healthy donors. 60 Vbeta and 13 Jbeta primers were used in PCR. TCRdb's copy holds only in-frame clones and misses some; the assay was immunoSEQ multiplex PCR. Of more than 150,000 clones listed, roughly 74% are singletons. Sequencing was done on a sample of PBMCs. Every receptor here comes from a middle-aged woman in good health and CMV-seropositive.

This clone was picked up one time. The chain employs TRBV18 and TRBJ1-1; D unclear. There are 14 residues in the CDR3. The germline V gene encodes CDR1 KGHSH and CDR2 LQKENI. Trimming stripped 4 bases from V and 6 bases from J, with 15 bases between. CDR3 in amino acids: CASSQMQVGAEAFF. CDR3 bases: TGTGCCAGCTCACAAATGCAGGTAGGCGCTGAAGCTTTCTTT.

The chain has TRBV6-1 and TRBJ2-6; D not certain. The V end was cut by 3 bases, the J end by 2 bases, with 14 bases between. The CDR3 runs 17 residues. Germline CDR1 is MNHNS and CDR2 is SASEGT. The CDR3: CASSDEKLSAGANVLTF. DNA for the CDR3: TGTGCCAGCAGTGATGAGAAACTGTCGGCTGGGGCCAACGTCCTGACTTTC.

This clone was seen only once. V gene TRBV6-1 combines with J gene TRBJ1-6; D perhaps matches TRBD1 (5 bases). Between the trimmed V and J ends, which lost 1 base and 7 bases, there was a span of 8 bases. The germline CDR1 and CDR2 sequences are MNHNS and SASEGT. This CDR3 comprises 14 residues. The CDR3: CASSEGGVNSPLHF. CDR3 DNA: TGTGCCAGCAGTGAAGGGGGGGTCAATTCACCCCTCCACTTT.

This rearrangement joins TRBV4-3 to TRBJ2-2, with 7 bases matching TRBD2. Germline V gene lookup returns CDR1 LGHNA and CDR2 YSLEER. The junction had 8 bases not matched to a gene; V was cut back by 8 bases and J by 2 bases. This CDR3 spans 15 amino acids. CDR3 nucleotide sequence: TGCGCCAGCGGAGAACTAGCGCCCAACACCGGGGAGCTGTTTTTT. This sequence encodes CASGELAPNTGELFF.

The V gene is TRBV9, the J gene TRBJ2-7, with D unclear. CDR1 and CDR2 from the germline V gene are SGDLS and YYNGEE. This CDR3 has 13 residues. V gave up 0 bases and J gave up 2 bases, with 6 bases separating them. This CDR3 reads CASSVGAAYEQYF. In nucleotides, the CDR3 is TGTGCCAGCAGCGTAGGTGCGGCCTACGAGCAGTACTTC.

The gene calls are TRBV11-1 and TRBJ2-5; 13 nucleotides agree with TRBD2. With V trimmed by 4 bases and J by 5 bases, 10 bases remained unmatched. The CDR3 consists of 17 residues. The V gene's germline CDR1 is SGHAT and CDR2 FQDESV (reference sequence). For the CDR3, the DNA is TGTGCCAGCAGCTCTCTCGGACTAGCGGGAGTCTTGGAGACCCAGTACTTC. Protein sequence: CASSSLGLAGVLETQYF. Based on the CDR3 plus reference TRBV11-1 and TRBJ2-5, the full variable domain is EAEVAQSPRYKITEKSQAVAFWCDPISGHATLYWYRQILGQGPELLVQFQDESVVDDSQLPKDRFSAERLKGVDSTLKIQPAELGDSAMYLCASSSLGLAGVLETQYFGPGTRLLVL.

This clone was recorded once. The rearrangement joins TRBV7-2 to TRBJ2-1, with 7 nucleotides matching TRBD1. The CDR3 runs to 14 residues. V dropped 4 bases and J dropped 9; count of bases not matched to a gene: 9. Germline assignment: CDR1 SGHTA and CDR2 FQGNSA. In DNA form, the CDR3 reads TGTGCCAGCAGCTCCACCACAGGGGAAGGTGAGCAGTTCTTC. Its translation is CASSSTTGEGEQFF.

V usage is TRBV6-1 and J usage is TRBJ2-1, with 8 positions matching TRBD2. Trimming at V came to 4 bases and at J to 7 bases, leaving 6 bases not matched to a gene. The V gene's germline CDR1 is MNHNS and CDR2 SASEGT. The CDR3 loop spans 14 amino acids. In nucleotides, the CDR3 is TGTGCCAGCAGTGGGGAGCGGGAGATTAATGAGCAGTTCTTC. Amino acid sequence: CASSGEREINEQFF.

The V gene is TRBV4-1, the J gene TRBJ1-2, with D possibly TRBD1 on 5 matching bases. The V and J ends lost 2 bases and 4 bases respectively, with 14 bases between them. Germline CDR1 MGHRA, CDR2 YSYEKL. This CDR3 region has 15 residues. The CDR3 DNA reads as TGCGCCAGCAGCCAACCTACAGACAGATTCTATGGCTACACCTTC. This sequence encodes CASSQPTDRFYGYTF.

V gene TRBV5-6 combines with J gene TRBJ2-2; D gene uncertain. CDR3 size: 15 residues. The V and J ends lost 1 base and 1 base respectively, with 8 bases between them. Germline assignment: CDR1 SGHDT and CDR2 YYEEEE. The CDR3 reads CASSLLQLNTGELFF. The CDR3 DNA reads TGTGCCAGCAGCTTGTTACAGCTGAACACCGGGGAGCTGTTTTTT.